This TCR beta chain was recorded in a study of vaccination and CD4 T cells after COVID-19. As regards this clonotype: Its antigen is not known.

Scientists ran DNA taken from cultured CD4+ T cells through the Oncomine TCR Beta short-read assay for sequencing. TCRdb re-called the PCR reads through MiXCR, storing one row per CDR3 protein. The data show 20,000 to 25,000 distinct CDR3 sequences, 60% to 75% seen once. Stated treatment: roughly ten-day PBMC culture with coronavirus spike peptide pools or control peptides (ViraFEST assay). V was shortened by 5 bases and J by 5 bases, with 10 bases between the two germline ends. The CDR3 has 11 residues. Germline V CDR1 and CDR2: DFQATT, SNEGSKA (reference sequence). The TCR sequence derives from a human donor who had recovered from COVID-19. The sequenced material came from CD4+ T cells from blood, cultured in vitro. The chain employs TRBV20-1 and TRBJ2-7; D gene uncertain. Here the CDR3 DNA reads TGCAGTGCTCCACCGCACCACGAGCAGTACTTC. Translated: CSAPPHHEQYF.